This record looks at one T cell receptor (beta chain) sequence and its context. Its antigen is currently unknown. This sample stems from a study of CD8 T cells in ankylosing spondylitis. Study-level points and caveats: Clones tied to disease were said to be significantly enriched in matched ankylosing spondylitis synovial fluid. Within ankylosing spondylitis blood, a TCR beta motif made up of roughly eight highly homologous variants appeared to be characteristic. A number of the motif variants had already been described in reactive arthritis synovial fluid and blood.

The TCR beta libraries were generated through quantitative 5'-RACE incorporating molecular barcodes. In TCRdb, the 5' RACE reads were re-called with MiXCR into one record per CDR3 protein. This table holds fewer than 750,000 distinct CDR3 sequences, roughly 19% found once. V shed 5 bases and J 1 base; nucleotides not matched to a gene: 10. Germline lookup yields CDR1 SGHTA and CDR2 FQGTGA. This CDR3 has 18 residues. This clonotype was sampled from a male donor with ankylosing spondylitis. Sequencing input: blood, either unsorted or a sorted T cell fraction (not recorded which). This sequence joins TRBV7-3 and TRBJ2-2; 10 bases fit TRBD2. CDR3 sequence reads: CASSPGRVAGGNTGELFF. The CDR3 DNA follows: TGTGCCAGCAGCCCCGGTCGGGTAGCGGGGGGGAACACCGGGGAGCTGTTTTTT.